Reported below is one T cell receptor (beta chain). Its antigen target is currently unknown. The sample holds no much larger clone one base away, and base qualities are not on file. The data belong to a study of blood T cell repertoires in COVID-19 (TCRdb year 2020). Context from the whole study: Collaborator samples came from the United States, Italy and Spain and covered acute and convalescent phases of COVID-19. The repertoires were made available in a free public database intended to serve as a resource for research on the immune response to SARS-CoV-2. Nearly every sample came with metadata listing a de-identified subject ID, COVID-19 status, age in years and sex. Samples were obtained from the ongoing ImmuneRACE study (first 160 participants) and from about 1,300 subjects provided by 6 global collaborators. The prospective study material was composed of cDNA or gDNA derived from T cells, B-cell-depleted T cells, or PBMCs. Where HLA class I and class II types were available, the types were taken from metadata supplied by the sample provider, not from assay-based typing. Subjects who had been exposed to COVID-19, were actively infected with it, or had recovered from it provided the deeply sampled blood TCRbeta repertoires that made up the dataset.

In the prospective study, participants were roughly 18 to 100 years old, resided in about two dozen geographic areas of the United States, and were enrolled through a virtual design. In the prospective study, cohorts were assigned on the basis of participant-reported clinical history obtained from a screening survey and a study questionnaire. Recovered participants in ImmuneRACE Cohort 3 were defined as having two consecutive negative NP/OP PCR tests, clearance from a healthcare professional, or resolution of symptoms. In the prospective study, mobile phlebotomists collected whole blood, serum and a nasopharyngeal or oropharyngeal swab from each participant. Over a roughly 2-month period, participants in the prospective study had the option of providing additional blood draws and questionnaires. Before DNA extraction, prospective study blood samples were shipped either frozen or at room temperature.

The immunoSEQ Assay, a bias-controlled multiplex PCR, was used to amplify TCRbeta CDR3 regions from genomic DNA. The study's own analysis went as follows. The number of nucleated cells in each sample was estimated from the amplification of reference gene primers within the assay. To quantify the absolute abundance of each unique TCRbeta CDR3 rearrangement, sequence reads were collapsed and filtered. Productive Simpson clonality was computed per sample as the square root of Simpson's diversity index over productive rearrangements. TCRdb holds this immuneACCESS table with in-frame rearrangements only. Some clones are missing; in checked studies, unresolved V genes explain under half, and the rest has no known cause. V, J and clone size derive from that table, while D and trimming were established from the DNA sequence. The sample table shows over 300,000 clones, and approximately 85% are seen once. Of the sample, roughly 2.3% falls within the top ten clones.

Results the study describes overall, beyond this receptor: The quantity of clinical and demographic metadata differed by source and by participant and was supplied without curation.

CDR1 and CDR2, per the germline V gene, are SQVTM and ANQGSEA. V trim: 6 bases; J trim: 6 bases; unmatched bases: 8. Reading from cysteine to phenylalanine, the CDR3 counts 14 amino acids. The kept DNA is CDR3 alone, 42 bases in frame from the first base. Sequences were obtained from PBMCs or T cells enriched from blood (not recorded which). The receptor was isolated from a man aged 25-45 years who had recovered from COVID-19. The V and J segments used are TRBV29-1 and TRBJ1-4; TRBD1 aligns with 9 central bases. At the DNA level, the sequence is TGCAGCGTCTTCGTACAGGGGGCATATGAAAAACTGTTTTTT. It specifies CSVFVQGAYEKLFF.